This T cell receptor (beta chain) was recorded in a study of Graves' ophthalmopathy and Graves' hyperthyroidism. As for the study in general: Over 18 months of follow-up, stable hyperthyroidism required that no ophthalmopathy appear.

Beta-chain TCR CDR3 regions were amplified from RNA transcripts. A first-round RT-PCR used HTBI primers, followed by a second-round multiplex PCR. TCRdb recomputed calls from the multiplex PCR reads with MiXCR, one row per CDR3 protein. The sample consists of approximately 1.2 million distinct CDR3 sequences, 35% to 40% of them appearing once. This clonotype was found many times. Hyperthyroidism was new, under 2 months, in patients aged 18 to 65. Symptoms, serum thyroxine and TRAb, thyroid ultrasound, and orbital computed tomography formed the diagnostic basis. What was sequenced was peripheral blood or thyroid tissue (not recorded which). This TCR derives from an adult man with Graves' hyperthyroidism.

The CDR3 is CASSLEQRAEAFF. The CDR3 DNA is TGTGCCAGCAGCTTAGAACAGAGAGCTGAAGCTTTCTTT. The gene calls are TRBV7-9 and TRBJ1-1, with unresolved D. The CDR3 is made up of 13 amino acids. The germline gives CDR1 SEHNR, CDR2 FQNEAQ (reference sequence). V shed 1 base and J shed 6 bases, with 9 bases lying between them.